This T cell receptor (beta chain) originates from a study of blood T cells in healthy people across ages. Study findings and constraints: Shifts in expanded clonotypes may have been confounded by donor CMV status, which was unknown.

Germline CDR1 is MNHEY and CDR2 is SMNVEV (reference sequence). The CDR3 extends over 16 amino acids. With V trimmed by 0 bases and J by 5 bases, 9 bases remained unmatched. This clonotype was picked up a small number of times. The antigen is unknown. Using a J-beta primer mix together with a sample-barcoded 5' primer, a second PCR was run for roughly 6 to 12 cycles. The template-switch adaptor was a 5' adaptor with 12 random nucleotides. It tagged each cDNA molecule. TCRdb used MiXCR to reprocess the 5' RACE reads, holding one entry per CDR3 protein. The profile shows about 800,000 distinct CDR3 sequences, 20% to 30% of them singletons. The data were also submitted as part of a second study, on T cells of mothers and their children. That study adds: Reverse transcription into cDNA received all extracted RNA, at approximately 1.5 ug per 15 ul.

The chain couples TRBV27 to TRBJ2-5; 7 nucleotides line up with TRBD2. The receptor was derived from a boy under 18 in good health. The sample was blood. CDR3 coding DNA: TGTGCCAGCAGTTTATCGTCTAGCGGTCCCTGGGAGACCCAGTACTTC. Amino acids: CASSLSSSGPWETQYF.